The entry that follows covers one T cell receptor (beta chain) sequence. The CDR3 is 17 residues long. Germline V CDR1 and CDR2: SGHNT, YYREEE (reference sequence). Germline trimming cut 4 bases from V and 0 bases from J; bases unmatched to any gene: 11. These data belong to a study of blood T cell repertoires in COVID-19. Study in general: COVID-19 samples, acute and convalescent, were from the United States, Italy and Spain. Nucleic acid was either cDNA or gDNA, and it came from T cells, B-cell-depleted T cells, or PBMCs.

Study processing details: Amplification from reference gene primers served as the basis for estimated nucleated cell counts. The method was immunoSEQ multiplex PCR; TCRdb's version includes in-frame clones alone and lacks a portion of them. V and J calls and clone size are copied from that table; D and trimming were computed from the DNA. The sample contains tens of thousands of clones, around 81% of which appear only once. J is TRBJ2-3 and V is TRBV5-4, with 7 bases aligning to TRBD1. Sequencing was performed on peripheral blood. The clonotype originates from a woman aged 80 or over with active or convalescent COVID-19. CDR3 amino acids: CASSKPLSTGSTDTQYF. CDR3 DNA: TGTGCCAGCAGCAAACCATTATCGACAGGGAGCACAGATACGCAGTATTTT. The full variable domain, rest sourced from reference TRBV5-4 and TRBJ2-3, is ETGVTQSPTHLIKTRGQQVTLRCSSQSGHNTVSWYQQALGQGPQFIFQYYREEENGRGNFPPRFSGLQFPNYSSELNVNALELDDSALYLCASSKPLSTGSTDTQYFGPGTRLTVL.